The rows below give T cell receptor beta chains drawn from one sample of a study of T-cell reconstitution after alpha-beta-depleted transplantation in children. TCRdb re-called the PCR reads with MiXCR, one entry per CDR3 protein. The sample consists of hundreds of thousands of distinct CDR3 sequences, 15% to 20% of them appearing once. The material sequenced was PBMCs, mostly from graft donor cells, taken 360 days after TCRalphabeta/CD19-depleted stem cell transplant. All receptors derive from a boy younger than two who had a stem cell transplant for Wiskott-Aldrich syndrome, so the T cells may come from the graft donor. Each CDR3 is given with its conserved first and last residue. Each record gives: D gene, J gene, CDR3 length, V gene, clone size, CDR3 DNA, CDR3 protein. The D gene is left open where the match is weak. Clone sizes are given selectively: once, few, many, or a class where the clone is expanded.

- | TRBJ1-1 | 12 | TRBV9 | few | TGTGCCAGCAGCGTACTAGGTGGTGTAGCTTTCTTT | CASSVLGGVAFF
- | TRBJ2-7 | 13 | TRBV7-9 | few | TGTGCCAGCAGCCAAATCTTGCCGTCTGAGCAGTACTTC | CASSQILPSEQYF
- | TRBJ2-6 | 15 | TRBV7-6 | - | TGTGCCAGCAGCCCACAGGCTACTGGGGCCAACGTCCTGACTTTC | CASSPQATGANVLTF
TRBD2 | TRBJ2-5 | 14 | TRBV5-6 | - | TGTGCCAGCAGCGCGACTAGCGGCGAAGAGACCCAGTACTTC | CASSATSGEETQYF
- | TRBJ2-5 | 13 | TRBV2 | few | TGTGCCAGCAGTGACCCCAACGAAGAGACCCAGTACTTC | CASSDPNEETQYF
- | TRBJ1-1 | 17 | TRBV4-1 | - | TGCGCCAGCAGCCCCAAAATCGCTCAGAGGCATCTCATGAAGTTTGTCTTT | CASSPKIAQRHLMKFVF
- | TRBJ1-1 | 13 | TRBV10-3 | - | TGTGCCATCAGCCCAAAAGGGGTCACTGAAGCTTTCTTT | CAISPKGVTEAFF
- | TRBJ2-7 | 13 | TRBV11-1 | - | TGTGCCAGCAGCTCTAGCGTGGGGCGGGCGCAGTACTTC | CASSSSVGRAQYF
- | TRBJ2-2 | 14 | TRBV11-2 | - | TGTGCCAGCAGCTTTCACAGGGACACCGGGGAGCTGTTTTTT | CASSFHRDTGELFF
TRBD2 | TRBJ2-5 | 16 | TRBV5-1 | few | TGCGCCAGCAGCAGCGGGACTAGCGGGATAGGGGAGACCCAGTACTTC | CASSSGTSGIGETQYF
- | TRBJ2-1 | 17 | TRBV5-1 | few | TGCGCCAGCAGAGCCCTGGGAGCTAGCAGCTCCTACAATGAGCAGTTTTTC | CASRALGASSSYNEQFF
TRBD1 | TRBJ2-7 | 18 | TRBV4-2 | - | TGTGCCAGCAGCCAAGAGGCCGGGACAGGTTACAACTCCTACGAGCAGTACTTC | CASSQEAGTGYNSYEQYF